This T cell receptor (beta chain) was sequenced during a study of cytomegalovirus exposure and HLA in healthy donors. Profiled with immunoSEQ multiplex PCR; TCRdb holds only in-frame clones, not every one. The repertoire holds hundreds of thousands of clones, with 70% to 90% as singletons. The V gene's germline CDR1 is GTSNPN and CDR2 SVGIG (reference sequence). The CDR3 extends over 15 amino acids. With V trimmed by 0 bases and J by 3 bases, 5 bases remained unmatched. The study's findings and limits: In vitro, three CMV-associated chains proved specific for CMV antigens. The study labeled fewer than 200 TCR beta chains cytomegalovirus-associated. Subsequent analysis revealed that first-cohort TCR clusters tended to co-occur in the roughly 120 validation repertoires.

With regard to this clone: Its cognate antigen is unknown.

This chain links TRBV30 with TRBJ1-5; 7 bases are a match to TRBD1. The specimen was PBMCs. The sequence was obtained from a woman aged 18-30 years in good health and CMV-seronegative. The CDR3 sequence: CAWSVGGELNQPQHF. In DNA, the CDR3 is TGTGCCTGGAGTGTAGGGGGCGAACTCAATCAGCCCCAGCATTTT.